These 20 T cell receptor beta chains originate from one sample sequenced in a study of cytomegalovirus exposure and HLA in healthy donors. PCR used 60 Vbeta primers and 13 Jbeta primers. Clones were sequenced by immunoSEQ multiplex PCR, and TCRdb holds only the in-frame ones, with some missing. Of 150,000 to 200,000 clones listed, 81% are singletons. The sequencing input was PBMCs. The source is a woman in her 30s in good health and CMV-seronegative.

The rearrangement links TRBV30 to TRBJ1-2, with D possibly matching TRBD1 (6 bases). CDR3 length equals 13 residues. V lost 3 bases and J lost 8, with 16 bases in between. From germline, CDR1 is GTSNPN and CDR2 SVGIG (reference sequence). CDR3 sequence: CAWSEQGRRGYTF. CDR3 sequence (DNA): TGTGCCTGGAGCGAACAGGGAAGGCGGGGCTACACCTTC.

The chain couples TRBV28 to TRBJ2-2, with 7 nucleotides matching TRBD1. The CDR3 runs to 15 residues. J lost 6 bases, V lost 7 bases, and 11 bases had no gene match. Per germline, CDR1 MDHEN and CDR2 SYDVKM. CDR3 in amino acids: CASTPTGSVPGELFF. The CDR3 coding sequence is TGTGCCAGCACCCCGACAGGGAGTGTCCCCGGGGAGCTGTTTTTT.

The chain recombines TRBV7-9 with TRBJ1-4; 7 bases agree with TRBD1. J was trimmed by 5 bases and V by 2 bases; bases with no gene match: 11. Germline-derived CDR1 and CDR2 are SEHNR and FQNEAQ (reference sequence). The CDR3 consists of 17 residues. The CDR3: CASSLSGMGQINEKLFF. In DNA, the CDR3 is TGTGCCAGCAGCTTATCCGGGATGGGACAGATAAATGAAAAACTGTTTTTT.

The rearrangement uses TRBV14 and TRBJ2-2; 7 nucleotides line up with TRBD1. The CDR3 runs to 15 residues. CDR1 is SGHDN and CDR2 is FVKESK in the germline V gene. V dropped 6 bases and J dropped 2; count of bases not matched to a gene: 6. CDR3 in DNA: TGTGCCAGCAGACAGACAGGGATAAACACCGGGGAGCTGTTTTTT. Protein sequence: CASRQTGINTGELFF.

The rearrangement uses TRBV6-5 and TRBJ2-7, with 7 bases matching TRBD1. Germline CDR1 and CDR2: MNHEY and SVGAGI. The CDR3 length is 15 residues. Trimming at V came to 6 bases and at J to 2 bases, leaving 10 bases not matched to a gene. CDR3 nucleotides: TGTGCCAGCAGACTACAGGGGAGCCTCCCCTACGAGCAGTACTTC. It yields the protein CASRLQGSLPYEQYF.

The CDR3 DNA is TGCGCCAGCAGCCAAGGAGCATCCGCTAACTATGGCTACACCTTC. Protein sequence: CASSQGASANYGYTF. This chain links TRBV4-3 with TRBJ1-2; D is uncertain. CDR1 and CDR2 from the germline V gene are LGHNA and YSLEER. This CDR3 has 15 residues. The V end was cut by 1 base, the J end by 0 bases, with 9 bases between.

This sequence joins TRBV28 and TRBJ2-7; perhaps TRBD1 as D (6 bases). The length of the CDR3 is 13 residues. Germline assignment: CDR1 MDHEN and CDR2 SYDVKM. V was shortened by 5 bases and J by 5 bases, with 13 bases between the two germline ends. The CDR3 DNA sequence: TGTGCCAGCAGTAAACAGGGCCCCCACGAGCAGTACTTC. Translation gives CASSKQGPHEQYF.

J is TRBJ2-1 and V is TRBV25-1; 8 bases agree with TRBD2. Germline CDR1 is MGHDK and CDR2 is SYGVNS. The CDR3 runs to 15 residues. V shed 2 bases, J shed 2 bases, and the junction held 2 bases outside the gene matches. In DNA, the CDR3 is TGTGCCAGCAGTGAAGGGGGACTAGCCTACAATGAGCAGTTCTTC. Amino acids: CASSEGGLAYNEQFF.

The chain employs TRBV5-1 and TRBJ2-7; weak D call: TRBD2 (6 bases). CDR1 and CDR2 (germline): SGHRS, YFSETQ. V lost 5 bases, J lost 3 bases, and 12 bases lay in between. The CDR3 covers 13 residues. The CDR3 coding sequence is TGCGCCAGCAGACCGGGAGTCGTCTACGAGCAGTACTTC. It codes for CASRPGVVYEQYF.

This clone was detected once. The V call is TRBV11-3, the J call TRBJ1-1, with 10 nucleotides matching TRBD1. Unmatched junction bases numbered 7, after V lost 5 bases and J lost 4 bases. This CDR3 is 15 amino acids long. The germline V gene has CDR1 SGHNT and CDR2 YENEEA. CDR3 DNA sequence: TGTGCCAGCAGCCTGGGGGACAGGGGCGTCACTGAAGCTTTCTTT. It specifies CASSLGDRGVTEAFF.

V and J are TRBV5-1 and TRBJ2-4; D may be TRBD2 (6 bases). This CDR3 is 15 amino acids long. Germline V gene sequence: CDR1 SGHRS, CDR2 YFSETQ. Deletions cut 4 bases from V and 9 bases from J, with 20 bases between. The CDR3 is CASSAGTPLYGIQYF. The CDR3 DNA reads as TGCGCCAGCAGCGCCGGGACTCCGCTATACGGCATTCAGTACTTC.

The V gene is TRBV19, the J gene TRBJ2-7, with 10 bases fitting TRBD2. Germline V gene sequence: CDR1 LNHDA, CDR2 SQIVND (reference sequence). V lost 4 bases and J lost 3; bases outside the gene matches: 6. This CDR3 spans 15 amino acids. CDR3 DNA: TGTGCCAGTAGTAGTCCTAGCGGGAGCCTCTACGAGCAGTACTTC. Translating gives CASSSPSGSLYEQYF. Filled out from reference TRBV19 and TRBJ2-7, the complete variable domain reads DGGITQSPKYLFRKEGQNVTLSCEQNLNHDAMYWYRQDPGQGLRLIYYSQIVNDFQKGDIAEGYSVSREKKESFPLTVTSAQKNPTAFYLCASSSPSGSLYEQYFGPGTRLTVT.

This clone was observed a single time. The J gene is TRBJ1-4, the V gene TRBV19; D possibly corresponds to TRBD1 (5 bases). Germline V gene sequence: CDR1 LNHDA, CDR2 SQIVND (reference sequence). Deletions cut 6 bases from V and 3 bases from J, with 14 bases between. The CDR3 totals 15 residues. The CDR3 here is CASRYRRGSNEKLFF. The CDR3 DNA reads as TGTGCCAGTAGATATAGAAGGGGCTCTAATGAAAAACTGTTTTTT.

The chain is built from TRBV9 and TRBJ1-5, with a tentative D call TRBD1 (6 bases). The V and J ends lost 0 bases and 4 bases respectively, with 8 bases between them. Germline V gene sequence: CDR1 SGDLS, CDR2 YYNGEE. The CDR3 covers 14 residues. The DNA of the CDR3 is TGTGCCAGCAGCGTAGGGACAGCTAATCAGCCCCAGCATTTT. Encoded protein: CASSVGTANQPQHF.

The genes are TRBV7-9 and TRBJ2-3; weak D call: TRBD2 (6 bases). This CDR3 is built from 14 residues. Trimming took off 5 bases at V and 9 bases at J, with 18 bases between the two ends. In germline, CDR1 is SEHNR, CDR2 FQNEAQ (reference sequence). CDR3 DNA: TGTGCCAGCAGCCTGTACCGGGAGACCGAAACGCAGTATTTT. It codes for CASSLYRETETQYF.

This clone is a singleton in its sample. The genes are TRBV29-1 and TRBJ2-1; TRBD1 agrees at 7 bases. The CDR3 totals 15 residues. The ends lost 7 bases at V and 0 bases at J; junction bases unmatched: 9. CDR1 is SQVTM, CDR2 ANQGSEA, per germline. CDR3: CSGIQGFISYNEQFF. The CDR3 DNA sequence: TGCAGCGGCATACAGGGGTTCATCTCCTACAATGAGCAGTTCTTC.

The chain has TRBV5-6 and TRBJ1-2; TRBD1 is a possible D gene (5 bases). Trimming removed 4 bases from V and 4 bases from J, with 14 bases in between. CDR1 is SGHDT, CDR2 YYEEEE, per germline. The CDR3 runs 14 residues. The CDR3 DNA reads as TGTGCCAGCAGCGTGGGGCGGGGAAGCTATGGCTACACCTTC. Protein product: CASSVGRGSYGYTF.

The chain has TRBV2 and TRBJ2-6; TRBD2 aligns across 7 bases. Germline-derived CDR1 and CDR2 are SNHLY and FYNNEI. J lost 1 base, V lost 4 bases, and 1 base had no gene match. The CDR3 extends over 15 amino acids. CDR3 sequence reads: CASSGGGSGANVLTF. The CDR3 nucleotides read TGTGCCAGCAGTGGGGGGGGGTCTGGGGCCAACGTCCTGACTTTC.

This chain joins TRBV5-6 and TRBJ2-7, with 8 positions matching TRBD1. This CDR3 spans 15 amino acids. Per the germline V gene, CDR1 is SGHDT and CDR2 is YYEEEE. V shed 3 bases and J 5 bases; nucleotides not matched to a gene: 10. The CDR3 nucleotides read TGTGCCAGCAGCTCGCCCGGACAGGGTTCCCACGAGCAGTACTTC. It specifies CASSSPGQGSHEQYF.

In this sample, this clone turned up a few times. This chain uses TRBV9 with TRBJ2-5, with TRBD2 matching 10 bases. The CDR3 totals 15 residues. From germline, CDR1 is SGDLS and CDR2 YYNGEE. Trimming took 0 bases from V and 4 from J; bases not matched to a gene: 3. CDR3 coding DNA: TGTGCCAGCAGCGTAGTAGCGGGAGGACCAGAGACCCAGTACTTC. This codes for CASSVVAGGPETQYF.